This TCR beta chain was identified during a study of response to subunit inactivated influenza vaccine. Study-level findings and limits: Each seasonal flu vaccination may recruit only limited new T cells, authors suggested.

Of note for this clonotype: Its antigen remains unknown.

TCRdb called the RT-PCR reads again in MiXCR, with one record for every CDR3 protein. The sample holds approximately 700,000 distinct CDR3 sequences, approximately 14% seen once. Germline V lookup: CDR1 SGHTA, CDR2 FQGNSA. This CDR3 comprises 14 residues. V dropped 3 bases and J dropped 7; count of bases not matched to a gene: 3. This receptor was obtained from a man aged 50-59 years who received an inactivated influenza vaccine. The V and J genes are TRBV7-2 and TRBJ2-1, with 10 bases matching TRBD1. The sample in question was PBMCs from blood, obtained roughly 13 days after vaccination. The CDR3 loop reads CASSFGQGGNEQFF. DNA of the CDR3: TGTGCCAGCAGCTTCGGACAGGGGGGAAATGAGCAGTTCTTC.